This T cell receptor beta chain is from a study of blood T cells in healthy people across ages. Of note for this clonotype: Its antigen is undetermined.

Each sample gave at least 7 million isolated PBMCs. A J-beta primer mix and a sample-barcoded 5' primer were used in a second PCR of roughly 6 to 11 cycles. Each of the cDNA molecules was tagged by a template-switch adaptor with 12 random nucleotides. TCRdb ran MiXCR on the 5' RACE reads and lists one entry per CDR3 protein. The data show over 1,500,000 distinct CDR3 sequences, around 50% seen once. This CDR3 comprises 14 residues. The junction had 9 bases not matched to a gene; V was cut back by 4 bases and J by 4 bases. Germline CDR1 DFQATT, CDR2 SNEGSKA (reference sequence). Overall study findings and caveats: Unknown CMV status may confound age-related changes in expanded clones. Diversity of TCR beta correlated strongly with naive T cell percentage.

The rearrangement uses TRBV20-1 and TRBJ1-1, with TRBD1 matching over 7 bases. The TCR was taken from a woman between 35 and 50 years old in good health. Material: blood. The CDR3 region is CSAKGATGTTEAFF. The CDR3 DNA follows: TGCAGTGCTAAGGGGGCCACAGGGACCACTGAAGCTTTCTTT.